One T cell receptor (beta chain) is described in this entry. Its target is not known. In the same sample, other DNA sequences code for this CDR3. The sample is drawn from a study of shared clonotypes between healthy human individuals. Study-level information: Those who served as donors were two women and three men between the ages of 18 and 49. The plates for each donor numbered three CD4 naive, three CD4 memory, two CD8 naive and one CD8 memory.

Measured with immunoSEQ multiplex PCR; TCRdb has only the in-frame clones, and not every one. The sample shows about 2,100,000 clones, 85% to 95% of them seen only once. CD45RO-negative, CCR7-selected cells formed the naive CD8 fraction, which excluded terminally differentiated effector memory CD45RA+ cells. Nashville, Tennessee was home to all donors, each a Caucasian adult. There are 14 residues in the CDR3. V was clipped by 2 bases and J by 1 base, with 7 bases between them. CDR1 and CDR2 from the germline V gene are MNHEY and SMNVEV (reference sequence). Findings of the study overall: Limitation of the genetic and exposure-history diversity represented came from the few donors.

The chain combines TRBV27 with TRBJ2-3; D uncertain. The source material was naive CD8+ T cells from PBMCs. The clonotype was recovered from a man between 18 and 35 years old in good health. Some clones in this sample may be carry-over from other donors' samples. The CDR3 spells CASSLSLGTDTQYF. DNA of the CDR3: TGTGCCAGCAGTTTAAGTCTCGGCACAGATACGCAGTATTTT.